These 8 T cell receptor beta chains were sequenced from one sample in a study of blood T cell repertoires in COVID-19. The protocol was immunoSEQ multiplex PCR, while the TCRdb copy is restricted to in-frame clones and leaves out a portion. The sample holds roughly 240,000 clones, 86% seen once. The specimen was PBMCs or T cells enriched from blood (not recorded which). Source of these receptors: a woman aged 45-60 years who had recovered from COVID-19.

The V call is TRBV6-4, the J call TRBJ1-2; a weak D match, TRBD1 (5 bases). Trimming left V 6 bases short and J 6 bases short, with 17 bases between. This CDR3 contains 14 residues. Germline V gene data show CDR1 as MRHNA and CDR2 as SNTAGT. The CDR3 loop is CASSPTGGVDGYTF. CDR3 in DNA: TGTGCCAGCAGCCCAACCGGGGGGGTGGATGGCTACACCTTC.

The chain recombines TRBV10-3 with TRBJ2-7; 8 bases map to TRBD1. This CDR3 has 14 residues. The germline V gene has CDR1 ENHRY and CDR2 SYGVKD. V was pared by 7 bases and J by 4 bases, with 9 bases of the junction left unmatched. The CDR3 reads CAIMRSTGGYEQYF. The CDR3 DNA follows: TGTGCCATCATGAGGTCAACAGGGGGTTACGAGCAGTACTTC.

The J gene is TRBJ1-3, the V gene TRBV14; 9 nucleotides agree with TRBD1. J lost 0 bases, V lost 1 base, and 4 bases had no gene match. Germline V gives CDR1 SGHDN, CDR2 FVKESK. The CDR3 covers 17 residues. CDR3 DNA sequence: TGTGCCAGCAGCCAAGGGACAGGGGCAAGCTCTGGAAACACCATATATTTT. Residues: CASSQGTGASSGNTIYF.

The rearrangement links TRBV4-3 to TRBJ1-5; D gene uncertain. There are 15 residues in the CDR3. Per the germline V gene, CDR1 is LGHNA and CDR2 is YSLEER. V was clipped by 1 base and J by 7 bases, with 14 bases between them. The CDR3 loop reads CASSQGGEPGQPQHF. CDR3 bases: TGCGCCAGCAGCCAAGGTGGGGAGCCGGGACAGCCCCAGCATTTT.

This chain joins TRBV5-1 and TRBJ2-1; 11 bases are shared with TRBD2. The trim removed 0 bases at V and 8 bases at J, leaving 10 bases unmatched. There are 17 residues in the CDR3. Per the germline V gene, CDR1 is SGHRS and CDR2 is YFSETQ. The CDR3 protein is CASSLDPHSGRGHEQFF. DNA of the CDR3: TGCGCCAGCAGCTTGGATCCCCATAGCGGGAGGGGCCATGAGCAGTTCTTC.

The rearrangement uses TRBV7-2 and TRBJ2-7; TRBD2 is a possible D gene (6 bases). The CDR3 totals 14 residues. Deletions cut 5 bases from V and 5 bases from J, with 16 bases between. Germline V gene lookup returns CDR1 SGHTA and CDR2 FQGNSA. CDR3 region: CASSVTSPGDEQYF. The CDR3 DNA is TGTGCCAGCAGCGTCACTAGCCCAGGCGACGAGCAGTACTTC.

The V call is TRBV5-1, the J call TRBJ2-1, with 12 bases that match TRBD2. The CDR3 covers 16 residues. Germline CDR1 is SGHRS and CDR2 is YFSETQ. J lost 9 bases, V lost 0 bases, and 7 bases had no gene match. The CDR3 region has the DNA TGCGCCAGCAGCTTGGGGGCTAGCGGGAGGGCCAGTGAGCAGTTCTTC. As protein: CASSLGASGRASEQFF.

The chain is built from TRBV18 and TRBJ1-6, with D unresolved. Germline CDR1 is KGHSH and CDR2 is LQKENI. CDR3 length: 14 amino acids. The V and J ends lost 3 bases and 16 bases respectively, with 19 bases between them. The DNA of the CDR3 is TGTGCCAGCTCACCCATGGGTGAGGGCAACTTGCTCCACTTT. Protein product: CASSPMGEGNLLHF.